The 12 T cell receptor beta chains listed next were all sequenced from one sample in a study of low-dose radiotherapy and immunotherapy resistance in tumors. Both TCRalpha and TCRbeta chains were reverse transcribed with V-gene-specific primers. The authors amplified TCRs for approximately 18 PCR cycles with a constant-region primer and a V-primer adapter. A single record per CDR3 protein comes from TCRdb applying MiXCR to the reads. This table holds about 12,000 distinct CDR3 sequences, 65% to 85% found once. These receptors all stem from a human donor with advanced metastatic prostate, ovarian, gallbladder or colorectal cancer (not recorded which). This table probably holds off-target reads from a library built for another chain.

This clonotype has only one observation. The V and J genes are TRBV6-2 or TRBV6-3 and TRBJ1-4; no firm D call. Trimming pared 6 bases from V and 6 bases from J, leaving 14 bases between. The CDR3 length is 14 residues. Germline V gene lookup returns CDR1 MNHEY and CDR2 SVGEGT. CDR3 residues: CASRRRTEDEKLFF. The CDR3 region has the DNA TGTGCCAGCAGAAGGAGGACGGAGGATGAAAAACTGTTTTTT.

This clonotype has only one observation. The gene calls are TRBV18 and TRBJ2-7, with TRBD1 matching 7 bases. The CDR3 is made up of 13 amino acids. Trimming removed 3 bases from V and 6 bases from J; junction bases left unmatched: 5. The germline V gene has CDR1 KGHSH and CDR2 LQKENI. The DNA for the CDR3 is TGTGCCAGCTCACCGCAAGGGACAGCCGAGCAGTACTTC. It translates to CASSPQGTAEQYF.

The chain is built from TRBV20-1 and TRBJ2-5, with 7 bases matching TRBD2. CDR3 length: 14 residues. After removal of 3 bases from V and 5 bases from J, the junction contained 9 bases not matched to a gene. Germline V gene sequence: CDR1 DFQATT, CDR2 SNEGSKA (reference sequence). The chain's CDR3 is CSASRLAARETQYF. The CDR3 DNA reads as TGCAGTGCTAGTAGGCTAGCGGCCCGGGAGACCCAGTACTTC.

This chain joins TRBV29-1 and TRBJ1-1; tentatively, D is TRBD1 (6 bases). The CDR3 extends over 13 amino acids. The V gene lost 7 bases and the J gene lost 7 bases, with 19 bases spanning the gap. Looked up from germline, CDR1 is SQVTM and CDR2 is ANQGSEA. The CDR3 DNA is TGCAGCGCCCTTAGGGGAGGGGGGAGTGAAGCTTTCTTT. Translated: CSALRGGGSEAFF.

V gene TRBV20-1 combines with J gene TRBJ2-5; TRBD2 matches at 10 bases. CDR1 is DFQATT and CDR2 is SNEGSKA in the germline V gene (reference sequence). The V segment lost 5 bases and the J segment 5 bases; nucleotides outside the gene matches: 5. CDR3 size: 13 residues. The CDR3 region is CSAASGSSETQYF. The CDR3, as DNA: TGCAGTGCTGCTAGCGGGAGCTCGGAGACCCAGTACTTC.

V gene TRBV29-1 combines with J gene TRBJ2-7, with a tentative D call TRBD1 (5 bases). Germline CDR1 is SQVTM and CDR2 is ANQGSEA. The germline V and J ends were trimmed by 4 bases and 9 bases, with 16 bases remaining between them. The CDR3 contains 12 residues. The CDR3 nucleotides are TGCAGCGTTGCGGCCAGGGATGTCGTGCAGTACTTC. As protein: CSVAARDVVQYF.

The gene calls are TRBV5-4 and TRBJ2-3; TRBD2 matches 7 bases. V lost 1 base, J lost 2 bases, and 4 bases stayed unmatched. This CDR3 contains 15 residues. CDR1 and CDR2 (germline): SGHNT, YYREEE (reference sequence). CDR3 protein: CASSLSAGPTDTQYF. The CDR3, as DNA: TGTGCCAGCAGCTTGTCAGCGGGACCCACAGATACGCAGTATTTT.

This chain connects TRBV5-6 to TRBJ1-5, with 11 bases aligning to TRBD1. The CDR3 runs 16 residues. Trimming took 1 base from V and 6 from J; bases not matched to a gene: 6. Germline assignment: CDR1 SGHDT and CDR2 YYEEEE. The CDR3 is CASSLIGDRGFQPQHF. CDR3 nucleotide sequence: TGTGCCAGCAGCTTGATAGGGGACAGGGGGTTTCAGCCCCAGCATTTT.

The chain couples TRBV4-3 to TRBJ2-2; 10 bases fit TRBD2. Germline V lookup: CDR1 LGHNA, CDR2 YSLEER. After removal of 1 base from V and 4 bases from J, the junction contained 9 bases not matched to a gene. The CDR3 runs to 18 residues. The DNA of the CDR3 is TGCGCCAGCAGCCAAGGTGGGCTAGCGGGAGTTGGCACCGGGGAGCTGTTTTTT. Protein sequence: CASSQGGLAGVGTGELFF.

The rearrangement joins TRBV4-3 to TRBJ1-2, with D perhaps matching TRBD1 (5 bases). This CDR3 has 14 amino acids. Germline V gene data show CDR1 as LGHNA and CDR2 as YSLEER. The V and J ends lost 4 bases and 7 bases respectively, with 16 bases between them. CDR3 in DNA: TGCGCCAGCAGCCTCATCGGGCAGGGAGGTGGCTACACCTTC. Amino acids: CASSLIGQGGGYTF.

This clonotype has a single count. The chain is built from TRBV2 and TRBJ2-1, with 7 bases identical to TRBD2. Germline-derived CDR1 and CDR2 are SNHLY and FYNNEI. J lost 6 bases, V lost 6 bases, and 14 bases had no gene match. The CDR3 loop spans 16 amino acids. The CDR3 DNA is TGTGCCAGCAGGGCGACTATGCGGGAGTTAGCCAATGAGCAGTTCTTC. As protein: CASRATMRELANEQFF.

V gene TRBV19 combines with J gene TRBJ1-6; unclear D gene. V lost 6 bases to trimming and J lost 0 bases, with 9 bases between them. This CDR3 comprises 15 residues. The germline V gene has CDR1 LNHDA and CDR2 SQIVND (reference sequence). CDR3 nucleotide sequence: TGTGCCAGTAGATCGGAAAGCTCCTATAATTCACCCCTCCACTTT. It encodes CASRSESSYNSPLHF.